This passage covers 21 T cell receptor beta chains from one sample sequenced in a study of T cells in Graves' hyperthyroidism and ophthalmopathy. TCR beta CDR3 regions were amplified from RNA. An initial round of RT-PCR targeting the TCR CDR3 relied on the HTBI primer set. MiXCR, run by TCRdb on the multiplex PCR reads, gives a single entry per CDR3 protein. Altogether 620,000 or so distinct CDR3 sequences are present, more than 14% being singletons, with the ten largest covering about 12%. The sequenced sample was blood. Every receptor here comes from a woman between 50 and 59 years old with Graves' ophthalmopathy.

This chain's CDR3 is CASRGQSNYGYTF. The CDR3 DNA follows: TGTGCCAGCAGGGGACAGTCTAACTATGGCTACACCTTC. The chain recombines TRBV6-2 or TRBV6-3 with TRBJ1-2, with 7 positions matching TRBD1. With V trimmed by 6 bases and J by 0 bases, 1 base remained unmatched. CDR1 is MNHEY and CDR2 is SVGEGT in the germline V gene. The CDR3 extends over 13 amino acids.

V is TRBV9 and J is TRBJ2-7, with 10 nucleotides matching TRBD2. The CDR3 extends over 16 amino acids. Per the germline V gene, CDR1 is SGDLS and CDR2 is YYNGEE. V dropped 0 bases and J dropped 1; count of bases not matched to a gene: 4. For the CDR3, the DNA is TGTGCCAGCAGCGTAGCATCTAGCGGGAGATCCTACGAGCAGTACTTC. This encodes CASSVASSGRSYEQYF.

The rearrangement links TRBV12-3 or TRBV12-4 to TRBJ1-2; 7 nucleotides align to TRBD1. The CDR3 extends over 14 amino acids. The trim removed 5 bases at V and 8 bases at J, leaving 11 bases unmatched. CDR3 loop: CASSPRQGIWGYTF. For the CDR3, the DNA is TGTGCCAGCAGTCCAAGACAGGGAATTTGGGGCTACACCTTC.

This clonotype was recorded only once. This chain uses TRBV6-1 with TRBJ2-3; TRBD2 matches at 7 bases. In germline, CDR1 is MNHNS, CDR2 SASEGT. The junction had 19 bases not matched to a gene; V was cut back by 10 bases and J by 3 bases. The CDR3 sequence is 17 residues long. CDR3 loop: CATKGGSIVVGTDTQYF. The CDR3 nucleotides read TGTGCCACCAAAGGCGGGAGTATCGTAGTGGGGACAGATACGCAGTATTTT.

This clonotype came up many times. The V call is TRBV29-1, the J call TRBJ2-1; D unresolved. Per germline, CDR1 SQVTM and CDR2 ANQGSEA. The CDR3 is made up of 15 amino acids. V was shortened by 4 bases and J by 5 bases, with 18 bases between the two germline ends. This CDR3 is CSVVRANRMDNEQFF. The CDR3, as DNA: TGCAGCGTTGTTAGGGCGAACAGAATGGACAATGAGCAGTTCTTC.

This clonotype occurred many times. The rearrangement uses TRBV6-1 and TRBJ2-7; TRBD2 aligns across 10 bases. V lost 6 bases, J lost 5 bases, and 10 bases stayed unmatched. In germline, CDR1 is MNHNS, CDR2 SASEGT. This CDR3 has 15 residues. As DNA, the CDR3 is TGTGCCAGCAGGGGGCTAGCGGGAGAGGTCCACGAGCAGTACTTC. Its protein product is CASRGLAGEVHEQYF.

V gene TRBV4-2 combines with J gene TRBJ2-7; D uncertain. Germline assignment: CDR1 LGHNA and CDR2 YNFKEQ. The CDR3 consists of 13 residues. Trimming took 1 base from V and 3 from J, leaving 7 bases between them. The CDR3 nucleotides are TGTGCCAGCAGCCAAGGAGGCTACTACGAGCAGTACTTC. Translation: CASSQGGYYEQYF.

V and J are TRBV18 and TRBJ2-7, with 9 bases lining up with TRBD1. This CDR3 has 16 amino acids. V shed 5 bases, J shed 3 bases, and the junction held 11 bases outside the gene matches. The germline gives CDR1 KGHSH, CDR2 LQKENI. CDR3 in DNA: TGTGCCAGCTCAACAACCGGGACAGGGTTCAACTACGAGCAGTACTTC. It translates to CASSTTGTGFNYEQYF. Looking up the rest from reference TRBV18 and TRBJ2-7 gives the full variable domain: NAGVMQNPRHLVRRRGQEARLRCSPMKGHSHVYWYRQLPEEGLKFMVYLQKENIIDESGMPKERFSAEFPKEGPSILRIQQVVRGDSAAYFCASSTTGTGFNYEQYFGPGTRLTVT.

This clonotype has a count of ten or more. V gene TRBV2 combines with J gene TRBJ2-1; the D is unclear. Germline lookup yields CDR1 SNHLY and CDR2 FYNNEI. The CDR3 covers 11 residues. With 4 bases removed from V and 10 bases from J, the gap between germline ends came to 8 bases. The DNA of the CDR3 is TGTGCCAGCAGTGGCTCAGCCGAGCAGTTCTTC. Translating gives CASSGSAEQFF.

This clonotype showed up many times. The chain recombines TRBV3-1 with TRBJ1-6; 9 bases agree with TRBD1. The CDR3 is made up of 15 amino acids. With 1 base clipped from V and 10 bases from J, the junction kept 5 bases outside the gene matches. Germline CDR1 reads LGHDT; CDR2 reads YNNKEL (reference sequence). CDR3 sequence: CASSQGTGVSSPLHF. In DNA, the CDR3 is TGTGCCAGCAGCCAAGGGACAGGGGTAAGCTCACCCCTCCACTTT.

This clonotype was counted between two and nine times. The chain joins TRBV7-2 to TRBJ1-5, with D perhaps matching TRBD1 (5 bases). Trimming shortened V by 5 bases and J by 4 bases, and 15 bases separated the two germline ends. Germline lookup yields CDR1 SGHTA and CDR2 FQGNSA. The CDR3 spans 15 residues. The CDR3 loop reads CASSASGIRNQPQHF. The CDR3 DNA reads TGTGCCAGCAGCGCGTCAGGGATTCGGAATCAGCCCCAGCATTTT.

The chain joins TRBV13 to TRBJ2-7; 10 nucleotides agree with TRBD1. With V trimmed by 5 bases and J by 1 base, 8 bases remained unmatched. The CDR3 contains 16 residues. Germline V gene lookup returns CDR1 PRHDT and CDR2 FYEKMQ (reference sequence). In DNA, the CDR3 is TGTGCCAGCAGCACCCAGACAGGGGGCACATCCTACGAGCAGTACTTC. Its translation is CASSTQTGGTSYEQYF.

This clonotype was detected only a few times. The chain couples TRBV7-2 to TRBJ2-3, with D possibly matching TRBD1 (5 bases). The V gene's germline CDR1 is SGHTA and CDR2 FQGNSA. The ends were cut back, 1 base at V and 2 bases at J, with 16 bases in the middle. The CDR3 is 17 amino acids. The CDR3 protein is CASSLGSRGGITDTQYF. In DNA form, the CDR3 reads TGTGCCAGCAGCTTAGGTAGTAGGGGCGGTATCACAGATACGCAGTATTTT.

This clonotype has ten or more counts. J is TRBJ2-1 and V is TRBV6-2 or TRBV6-3, with TRBD2 identical over 8 bases. Germline CDR1 MNHEY, CDR2 SVGEGT. Germline trimming cut 6 bases from V and 4 bases from J; bases unmatched to any gene: 11. The CDR3 has 16 amino acids. The CDR3 bases are TGTGCCAGCAGGCCTCGACTAGCGCAACAGTACAATGAGCAGTTCTTC. Protein: CASRPRLAQQYNEQFF.

In regard to this clonotype: This may stem from a read error, because a much larger clone lies one nucleotide away. The chain couples TRBV5-1 to TRBJ1-2; D gene unclear. The CDR3 runs to 13 residues. The V gene's germline CDR1 is SGHRS and CDR2 YFSETQ. The CDR3 DNA sequence: TGCGCCGGCAGCTCCAGGACGGGATATGGCTACACCTTC. This encodes CAGSSRTGYGYTF. Full variable domain (outside the CDR3, taken from reference TRBV5-1 and TRBJ1-2): KAGVTQTPRYLIKTRGQQVTLSCSPISGHRSVSWYQQTPGQGLQFLFEYFSETQRNKGNFPGRFSGRQFSNSRSEMNVSTLELGDSALYLCAGSSRTGYGYTFGSGTRLTVV.

This clonotype was seen many times. The rearrangement uses TRBV28 and TRBJ1-5; D perhaps matches TRBD1 (5 bases). V gave up 6 bases and J gave up 6 bases, with 12 bases separating them. CDR1 MDHEN and CDR2 SYDVKM come from the germline V gene. This CDR3 is 13 amino acids long. This CDR3 reads CASSLPGGQPQHF. The CDR3 region has the DNA TGTGCCAGCAGCTTACCGGGGGGTCAGCCCCAGCATTTT.

This clonotype came up many times. This chain connects TRBV5-1 to TRBJ2-3; 9 nucleotides line up with TRBD1. Germline V CDR1 and CDR2: SGHRS, YFSETQ. The CDR3 sequence is 15 residues long. The J segment lost 5 bases and the V segment lost 4 bases, leaving 8 bases of the junction unmatched. The CDR3 DNA is TGCGCCAGCAGCGAGGGACAGGGTAGCGGAGATACGCAGTATTTT. Its translation is CASSEGQGSGDTQYF. Full variable domain (missing parts from reference TRBV5-1 and TRBJ2-3): KAGVTQTPRYLIKTRGQQVTLSCSPISGHRSVSWYQQTPGQGLQFLFEYFSETQRNKGNFPGRFSGRQFSNSRSEMNVSTLELGDSALYLCASSEGQGSGDTQYFGPGTRLTVL.

This clonotype was found many times. This rearrangement joins TRBV7-9 to TRBJ1-1, with 8 bases aligning to TRBD1. CDR3 length: 14 residues. The V segment lost 7 bases and the J segment 3 bases; nucleotides outside the gene matches: 7. From germline, CDR1 is SEHNR and CDR2 FQNEAQ (reference sequence). The CDR3 sequence is CASTSQGAYTEAFF. Written as DNA, the CDR3 is TGTGCCAGCACATCTCAGGGGGCGTACACTGAAGCTTTCTTT.

This clonotype was counted many times. The chain uses TRBV6-1 and TRBJ2-3; D may be TRBD2 (6 bases). The germline V gene has CDR1 MNHNS and CDR2 SASEGT. The V end was cut by 8 bases, the J end by 1 base, with 16 bases between. The CDR3 spans 15 residues. The CDR3 nucleotides are TGTGCCAGCCTCCGGGACGGGGGTGGCACAGATACGCAGTATTTT. Translating gives CASLRDGGGTDTQYF.

This clonotype has at least ten counts. The rearrangement joins TRBV7-2 to TRBJ2-3; D may be TRBD2 (5 bases). Trimming took off 5 bases at V and 2 bases at J, with 8 bases between the two ends. The germline V gene has CDR1 SGHTA and CDR2 FQGNSA. The CDR3 length is 13 residues. The CDR3 region has the DNA TGTGCCAGCAGCCGGGAAATCACAGATACGCAGTATTTT. Protein sequence: CASSREITDTQYF.

This clonotype has at least ten counts. The chain carries TRBV28 and TRBJ2-7, with D possibly TRBD2 on 6 matching bases. Germline loops: CDR1 MDHEN, CDR2 SYDVKM. The CDR3 length is 16 residues. Trimming removed 5 bases at V and 0 bases at J, with 17 bases between. CDR3 sequence: CASSPPGAEYSYEQYF. The CDR3 region has the DNA TGTGCCAGCAGTCCCCCGGGAGCGGAATACTCCTACGAGCAGTACTTC.